The entry below gives a single TCR beta chain sequence along with its context. The sample originates from a study of cytotoxic CD8 clonotypes in ibrutinib-treated CLL. In the study overall: By median about 69 months, roughly 12 had progressed and around 15 stayed remitted; responses had been 2 complete and approximately 24 partial. There were, on average, around 250,000 productive templates and 94,082 productive rearrangements per sample.

Cryopreserved PBMCs were the source of 2 to 2.5 micrograms of genomic DNA, which went to TCR beta libraries. Target depth was 1 in 200,000 to 1 in 1 million T cells, about 10x per clonotype. Assay: immunoSEQ multiplex PCR; the TCRdb copy retains only in-frame clones and omits some. This sample has 250,000 to 350,000 clones; 60% to 80% occur once, and the top ten carry about 5.3%. The CDR3 consists of 15 residues. The germline V gene has CDR1 MDHEN and CDR2 SYDVKM. The V gene lost 5 bases and the J gene lost 4 bases, with 17 bases spanning the gap. This specimen was PBMCs, taken at disease progression, from a patient treated with ibrutinib. The chain joins TRBV28 to TRBJ1-2; tentatively, D is TRBD1 (6 bases). The sequence was collected from a human donor with chronic lymphocytic leukemia. The CDR3: CASSRHGGAPYGYTF. The DNA for the CDR3 is TGTGCCAGCAGTCGACACGGGGGGGCCCCCTATGGCTACACCTTC.